One and the same sample provided the 3 T cell receptor beta chains below, sequenced in a study of vaccination and CD4 T cells after COVID-19. An Oncomine TCR Beta short-read assay was used to sequence the DNA from cultured CD4+ T cells. TCRdb analysed the PCR reads with MiXCR anew, one entry per CDR3 protein. Seen here are fewer than 15,000 distinct CDR3 sequences, approximately 29% observed once, and the top ten hold under 20%. As to treatment: approximately 10-day PBMC culture with coronavirus spike peptide pools or control peptides (ViraFEST assay). The antigens for these receptors are not known. Material: cultured CD4+ T cells from blood. These receptors all stem from a human donor with COVID-19.

J is TRBJ1-1 and V is TRBV5-4; 11 nucleotides line up with TRBD1. This CDR3 is 16 amino acids long. The germline V gene encodes CDR1 SGHNT and CDR2 YYREEE (reference sequence). Trimming at V came to 6 bases and at J to 6 bases, leaving 13 bases not matched to a gene. CDR3 region: CASKRFRDRGISEAFF. In DNA form, the CDR3 reads TGTGCCAGCAAAAGGTTCCGGGACAGGGGGATATCTGAAGCTTTCTTT.

This sequence joins TRBV6-5 and TRBJ1-2; TRBD1 might be the D (5 bases). CDR3 length equals 14 residues. The V and J ends lost 2 bases and 5 bases respectively, with 12 bases between them. Germline V gene lookup returns CDR1 MNHEY and CDR2 SVGAGI. The CDR3 is CASSYGGGEYGYTF. In nucleotides, the CDR3 is TGTGCCAGCAGTTACGGGGGGGGGGAATATGGCTACACCTTC.

In this sample, this clonotype turned up a few times. This chain joins TRBV28 and TRBJ1-1, with 7 nucleotides matching TRBD1. V lost 3 bases, J lost 2 bases, and 3 bases stayed unmatched. Per germline, CDR1 MDHEN and CDR2 SYDVKM. The CDR3 is 14 amino acids. The chain's CDR3 is CASSFDRVNTEAFF. In nucleotides, the CDR3 is TGTGCCAGCAGTTTCGACAGGGTAAACACTGAAGCTTTCTTT.